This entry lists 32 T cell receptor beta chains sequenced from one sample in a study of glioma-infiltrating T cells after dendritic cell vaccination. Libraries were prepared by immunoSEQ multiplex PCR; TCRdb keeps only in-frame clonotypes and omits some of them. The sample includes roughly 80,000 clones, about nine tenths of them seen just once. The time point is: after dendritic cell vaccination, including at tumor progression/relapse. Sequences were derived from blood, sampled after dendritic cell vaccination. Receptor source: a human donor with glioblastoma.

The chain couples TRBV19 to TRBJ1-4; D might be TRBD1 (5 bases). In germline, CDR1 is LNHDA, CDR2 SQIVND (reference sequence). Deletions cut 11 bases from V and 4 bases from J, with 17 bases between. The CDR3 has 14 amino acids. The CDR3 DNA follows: TGTGCCTCGGGGCCGGGGACTAATAATGAAAAACTGTTTTTT. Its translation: CASGPGTNNEKLFF.

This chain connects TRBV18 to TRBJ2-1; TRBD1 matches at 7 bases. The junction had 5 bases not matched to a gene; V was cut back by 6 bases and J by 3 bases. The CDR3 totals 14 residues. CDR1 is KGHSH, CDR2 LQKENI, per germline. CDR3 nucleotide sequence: TGTGCCAGCTCGGGGACAGTGGTCTACAATGAGCAGTTCTTC. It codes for CASSGTVVYNEQFF.

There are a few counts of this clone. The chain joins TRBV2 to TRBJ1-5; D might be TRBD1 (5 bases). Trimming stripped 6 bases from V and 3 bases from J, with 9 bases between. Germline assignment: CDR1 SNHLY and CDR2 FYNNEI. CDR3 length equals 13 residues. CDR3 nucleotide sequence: TGTGCCAGCAGCGGCAGGGCCAATCAGCCCCAGCATTTT. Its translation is CASSGRANQPQHF.

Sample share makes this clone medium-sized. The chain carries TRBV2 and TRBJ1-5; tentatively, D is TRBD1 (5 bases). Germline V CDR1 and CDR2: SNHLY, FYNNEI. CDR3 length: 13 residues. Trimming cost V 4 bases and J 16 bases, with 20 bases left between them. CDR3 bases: TGTGCCAGCAGTGGGGATTGGTTGGCAGGGAAACATTTT. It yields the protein CASSGDWLAGKHF.

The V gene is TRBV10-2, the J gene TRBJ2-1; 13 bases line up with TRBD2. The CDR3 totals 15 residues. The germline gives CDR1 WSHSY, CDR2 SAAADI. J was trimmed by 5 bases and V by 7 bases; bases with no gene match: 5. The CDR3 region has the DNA TGCGCCAGCATTCCCGGGACTAGCGGGGACAATGAGCAGTTCTTC. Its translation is CASIPGTSGDNEQFF.

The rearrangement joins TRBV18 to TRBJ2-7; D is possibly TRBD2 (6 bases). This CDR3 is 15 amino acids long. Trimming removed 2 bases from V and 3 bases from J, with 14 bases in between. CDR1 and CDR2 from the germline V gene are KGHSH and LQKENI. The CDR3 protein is CASSPNTGENYEQYF. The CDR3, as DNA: TGTGCCAGCTCACCAAACACGGGAGAAAACTACGAGCAGTACTTC.

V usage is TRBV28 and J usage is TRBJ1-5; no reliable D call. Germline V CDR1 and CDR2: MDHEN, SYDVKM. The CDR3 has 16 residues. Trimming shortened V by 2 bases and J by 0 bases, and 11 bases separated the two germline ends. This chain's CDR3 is CASSLAGIYSNQPQHF. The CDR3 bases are TGTGCCAGCAGTTTAGCAGGAATATATAGCAATCAGCCCCAGCATTTT.

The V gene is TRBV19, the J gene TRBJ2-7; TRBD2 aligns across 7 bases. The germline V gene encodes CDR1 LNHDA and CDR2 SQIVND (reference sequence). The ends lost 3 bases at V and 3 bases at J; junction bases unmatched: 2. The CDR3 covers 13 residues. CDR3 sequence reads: CASSIGEGYEQYF. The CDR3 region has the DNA TGTGCCAGTAGTATCGGGGAGGGCTACGAGCAGTACTTC.

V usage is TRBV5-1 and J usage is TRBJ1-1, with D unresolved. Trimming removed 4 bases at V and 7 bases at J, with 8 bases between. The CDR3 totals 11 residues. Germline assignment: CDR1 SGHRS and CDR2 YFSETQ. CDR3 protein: CASSREGEAFF. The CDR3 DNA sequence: TGCGCCAGCAGCCGGGAAGGTGAAGCTTTCTTT.

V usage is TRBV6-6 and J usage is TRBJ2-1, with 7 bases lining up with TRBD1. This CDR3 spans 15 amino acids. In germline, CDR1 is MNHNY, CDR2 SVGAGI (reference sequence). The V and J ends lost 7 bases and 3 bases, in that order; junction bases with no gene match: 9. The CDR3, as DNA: TGTGCCAGCACCCGCCCGACAGGGAACTACAATGAGCAGTTCTTC. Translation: CASTRPTGNYNEQFF.

CDR3 nucleotides: TGTGCCAGCAGCTTAGGGGTGGGAGGACCATTCGTACTCGGCTACACCTTC. Translated: CASSLGVGGPFVLGYTF. The chain has TRBV11-1 and TRBJ1-2; the D is unclear. Trimming pared 1 base from V and 8 bases from J, leaving 23 bases between. CDR1 and CDR2 from the germline V gene are SGHAT and FQDESV (reference sequence). There are 17 residues in the CDR3.

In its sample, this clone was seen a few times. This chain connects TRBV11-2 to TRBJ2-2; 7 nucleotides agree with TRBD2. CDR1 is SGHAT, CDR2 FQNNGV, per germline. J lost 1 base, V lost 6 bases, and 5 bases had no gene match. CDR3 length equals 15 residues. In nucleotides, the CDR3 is TGTGCCAGCAGGATGATAGCGGGGAACACCGGGGAGCTGTTTTTT. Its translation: CASRMIAGNTGELFF.

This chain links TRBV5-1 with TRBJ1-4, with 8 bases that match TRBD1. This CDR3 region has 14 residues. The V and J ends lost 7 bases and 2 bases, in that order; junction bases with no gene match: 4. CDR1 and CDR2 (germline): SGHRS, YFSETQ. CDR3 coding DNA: TGCGCCAGCCGCGGACAGGGTACTAATGAAAAACTGTTTTTT. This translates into CASRGQGTNEKLFF. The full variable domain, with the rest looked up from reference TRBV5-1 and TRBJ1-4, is KAGVTQTPRYLIKTRGQQVTLSCSPISGHRSVSWYQQTPGQGLQFLFEYFSETQRNKGNFPGRFSGRQFSNSRSEMNVSTLELGDSALYLCASRGQGTNEKLFFGSGTQLSVL.

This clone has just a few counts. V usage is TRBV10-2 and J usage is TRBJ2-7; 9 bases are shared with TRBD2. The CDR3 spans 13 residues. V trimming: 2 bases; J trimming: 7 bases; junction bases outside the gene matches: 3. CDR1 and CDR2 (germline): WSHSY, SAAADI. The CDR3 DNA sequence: TGCGCCAGCAGTGAGAGGCTAGCGGGAGAGCAGTACTTC. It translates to CASSERLAGEQYF.

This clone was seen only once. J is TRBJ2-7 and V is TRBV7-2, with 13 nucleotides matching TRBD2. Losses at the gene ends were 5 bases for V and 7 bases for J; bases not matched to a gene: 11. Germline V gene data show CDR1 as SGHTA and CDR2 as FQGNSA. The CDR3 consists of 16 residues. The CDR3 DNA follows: TGTGCCAGCAGCATAGAGGTAGGACTAGCGGGAGAAGAGCAGTACTTC. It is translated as CASSIEVGLAGEEQYF. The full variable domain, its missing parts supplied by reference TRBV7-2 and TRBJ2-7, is GAGVSQSPSNKVTEKGKDVELRCDPISGHTALYWYRQSLGQGLEFLIYFQGNSAPDKSGLPSDRFSAERTGGSVSTLTIQRTQQEDSAVYLCASSIEVGLAGEEQYFGPGTRLTVT.

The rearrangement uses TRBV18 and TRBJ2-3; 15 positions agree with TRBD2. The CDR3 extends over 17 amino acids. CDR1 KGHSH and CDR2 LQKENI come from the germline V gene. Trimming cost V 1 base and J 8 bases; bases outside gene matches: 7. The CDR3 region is CASSPRTSGGGHSTQYF. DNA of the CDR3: TGTGCCAGCTCACCACGGACTAGCGGGGGGGGGCACAGTACGCAGTATTTT.

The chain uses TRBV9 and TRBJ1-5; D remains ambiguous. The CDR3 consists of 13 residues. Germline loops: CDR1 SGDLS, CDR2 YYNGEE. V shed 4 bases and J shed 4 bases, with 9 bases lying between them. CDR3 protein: CASSRTPNQPQHF. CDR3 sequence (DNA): TGTGCCAGCAGCAGGACTCCTAATCAGCCCCAGCATTTT.

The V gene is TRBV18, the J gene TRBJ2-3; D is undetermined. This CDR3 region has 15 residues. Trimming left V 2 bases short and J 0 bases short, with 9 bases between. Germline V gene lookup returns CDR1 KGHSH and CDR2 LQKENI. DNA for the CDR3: TGTGCCAGCTCACCATCCATACAGAGCACAGATACGCAGTATTTT. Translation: CASSPSIQSTDTQYF.

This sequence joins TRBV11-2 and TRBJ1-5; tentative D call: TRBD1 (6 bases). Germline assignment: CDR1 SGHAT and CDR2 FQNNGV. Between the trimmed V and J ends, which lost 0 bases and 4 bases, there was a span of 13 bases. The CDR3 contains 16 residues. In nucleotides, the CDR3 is TGTGCCAGCAGCTTAGATCCAGGGGATCTTAATCAGCCCCAGCATTTT. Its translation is CASSLDPGDLNQPQHF.

The CDR3 reads CASSSGLAEETQYF. CDR3 DNA: TGTGCCAGCAGTTCCGGACTAGCGGAAGAGACCCAGTACTTC. The chain carries TRBV11-3 and TRBJ2-5; 10 bases map to TRBD2. After removal of 6 bases from V and 3 bases from J, the junction contained 4 bases not matched to a gene. CDR3 length equals 14 residues. CDR1 is SGHNT, CDR2 YENEEA, per germline. The entire variable domain, with the rest obtained from reference TRBV11-3 and TRBJ2-5, is as follows: EAGVVQSPRYKIIEKKQPVAFWCNPISGHNTLYWYLQNLGQGPELLIRYENEEAVDDSQLPKDRFSAERLKGVDSTLKIQPAELGDSAVYLCASSSGLAEETQYFGPGTRLLVL.

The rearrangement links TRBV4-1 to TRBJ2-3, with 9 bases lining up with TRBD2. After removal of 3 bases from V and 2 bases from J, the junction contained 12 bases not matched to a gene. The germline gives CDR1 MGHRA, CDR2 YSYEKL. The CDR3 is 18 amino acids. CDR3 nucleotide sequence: TGCGCCAGCAGCCAGTCCCTCCAAGCGGGGGGATTCACAGATACGCAGTATTTT. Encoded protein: CASSQSLQAGGFTDTQYF.

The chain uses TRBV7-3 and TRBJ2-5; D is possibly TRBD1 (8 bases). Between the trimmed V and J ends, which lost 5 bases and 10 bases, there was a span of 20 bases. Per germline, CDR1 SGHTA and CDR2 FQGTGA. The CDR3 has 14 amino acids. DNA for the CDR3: TGTGCCAGCAGCGCGGGGACAGGACCGGGGGGCCAGTACTTC. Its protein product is CASSAGTGPGGQYF.

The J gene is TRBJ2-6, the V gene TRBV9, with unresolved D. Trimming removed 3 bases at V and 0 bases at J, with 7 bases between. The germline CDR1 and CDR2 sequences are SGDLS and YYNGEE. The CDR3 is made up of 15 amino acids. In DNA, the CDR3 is TGTGCCAGCAGCGCCCGGAGCTCTGGGGCCAACGTCCTGACTTTC. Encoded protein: CASSARSSGANVLTF.

The DNA of the CDR3 is TGTGCCAGTAGATGGGACAGCAACTCTGGAAACACCATATATTTT. Encoded protein: CASRWDSNSGNTIYF. V and J are TRBV19 and TRBJ1-3; 7 bases fit TRBD1. Losses at the gene ends were 6 bases for V and 0 bases for J; bases not matched to a gene: 5. The CDR3 runs to 15 residues. CDR1 is LNHDA and CDR2 is SQIVND in the germline V gene (reference sequence).

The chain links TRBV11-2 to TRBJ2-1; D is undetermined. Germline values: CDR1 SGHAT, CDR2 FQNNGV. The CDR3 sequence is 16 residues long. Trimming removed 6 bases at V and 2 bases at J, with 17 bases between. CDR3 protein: CASRHHTEKTYNEQFF. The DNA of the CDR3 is TGTGCCAGCAGACACCATACAGAAAAAACCTACAATGAGCAGTTCTTC.

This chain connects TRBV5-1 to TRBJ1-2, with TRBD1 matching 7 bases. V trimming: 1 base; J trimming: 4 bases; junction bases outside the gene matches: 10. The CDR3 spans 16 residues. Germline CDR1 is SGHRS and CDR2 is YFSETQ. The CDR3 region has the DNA TGCGCCAGCAGCTTGTTGGGGACAGTGGTAACCTATGGCTACACCTTC. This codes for CASSLLGTVVTYGYTF. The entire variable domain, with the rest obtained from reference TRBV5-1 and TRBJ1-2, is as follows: KAGVTQTPRYLIKTRGQQVTLSCSPISGHRSVSWYQQTPGQGLQFLFEYFSETQRNKGNFPGRFSGRQFSNSRSEMNVSTLELGDSALYLCASSLLGTVVTYGYTFGSGTRLTVV.

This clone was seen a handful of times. CDR3 in amino acids: CSVDEPPEGLLGTDTQYF. CDR3 DNA sequence: TGCAGCGTTGATGAGCCCCCCGAAGGACTATTAGGGACAGATACGCAGTATTTT. This rearrangement joins TRBV29-1 to TRBJ2-3, with D tentatively TRBD2 (6 bases). The CDR3 contains 18 residues. V lost 3 bases to trimming and J lost 3 bases, with 25 bases between them. Germline CDR1 and CDR2: SQVTM and ANQGSEA.

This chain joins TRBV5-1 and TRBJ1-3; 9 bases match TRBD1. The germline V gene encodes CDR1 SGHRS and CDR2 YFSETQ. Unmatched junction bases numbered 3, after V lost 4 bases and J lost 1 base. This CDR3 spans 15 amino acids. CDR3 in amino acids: CASSGGTGSGNTIYF. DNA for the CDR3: TGCGCCAGCAGCGGGGGGACAGGGTCTGGAAACACCATATATTTT.

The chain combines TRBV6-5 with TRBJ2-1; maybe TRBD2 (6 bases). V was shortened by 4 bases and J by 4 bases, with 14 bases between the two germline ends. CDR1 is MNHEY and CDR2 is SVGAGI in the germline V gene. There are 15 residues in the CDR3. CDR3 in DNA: TGTGCCAGCAGTTTCTCTGGGACTGGGTACAATGAGCAGTTCTTC. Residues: CASSFSGTGYNEQFF.

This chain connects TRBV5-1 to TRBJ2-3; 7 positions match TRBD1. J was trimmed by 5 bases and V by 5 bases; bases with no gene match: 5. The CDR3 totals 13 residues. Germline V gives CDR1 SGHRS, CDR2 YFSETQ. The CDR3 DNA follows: TGCGCCAGCAGTACAGGGGCGGGAGATACGCAGTATTTT. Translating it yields CASSTGAGDTQYF.

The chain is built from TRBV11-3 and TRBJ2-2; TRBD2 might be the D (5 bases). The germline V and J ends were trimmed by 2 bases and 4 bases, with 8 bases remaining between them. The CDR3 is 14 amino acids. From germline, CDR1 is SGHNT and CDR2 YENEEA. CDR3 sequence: CASSLPAGTGELFF. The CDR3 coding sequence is TGTGCCAGCAGCTTACCGGCGGGCACCGGGGAGCTGTTTTTT.

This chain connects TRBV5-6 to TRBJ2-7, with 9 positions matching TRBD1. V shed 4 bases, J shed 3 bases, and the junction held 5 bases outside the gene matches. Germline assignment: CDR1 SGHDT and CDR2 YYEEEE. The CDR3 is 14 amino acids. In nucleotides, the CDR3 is TGTGCCAGCAGCCCGACAGGGGGGTACTACGAGCAGTACTTC. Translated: CASSPTGGYYEQYF.